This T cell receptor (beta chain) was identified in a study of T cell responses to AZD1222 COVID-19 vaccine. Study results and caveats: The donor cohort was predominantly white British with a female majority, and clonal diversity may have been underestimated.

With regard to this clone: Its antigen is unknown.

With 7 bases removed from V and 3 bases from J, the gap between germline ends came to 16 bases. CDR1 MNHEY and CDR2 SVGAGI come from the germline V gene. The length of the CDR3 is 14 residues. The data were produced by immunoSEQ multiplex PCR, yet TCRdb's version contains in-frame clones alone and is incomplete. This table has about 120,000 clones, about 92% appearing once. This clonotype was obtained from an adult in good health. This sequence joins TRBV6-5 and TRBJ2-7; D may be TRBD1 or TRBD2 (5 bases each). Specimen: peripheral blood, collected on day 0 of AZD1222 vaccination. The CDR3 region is CASMGTPGNYEQYF. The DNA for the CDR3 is TGTGCCAGCATGGGGACCCCGGGAAACTACGAGCAGTACTTC.